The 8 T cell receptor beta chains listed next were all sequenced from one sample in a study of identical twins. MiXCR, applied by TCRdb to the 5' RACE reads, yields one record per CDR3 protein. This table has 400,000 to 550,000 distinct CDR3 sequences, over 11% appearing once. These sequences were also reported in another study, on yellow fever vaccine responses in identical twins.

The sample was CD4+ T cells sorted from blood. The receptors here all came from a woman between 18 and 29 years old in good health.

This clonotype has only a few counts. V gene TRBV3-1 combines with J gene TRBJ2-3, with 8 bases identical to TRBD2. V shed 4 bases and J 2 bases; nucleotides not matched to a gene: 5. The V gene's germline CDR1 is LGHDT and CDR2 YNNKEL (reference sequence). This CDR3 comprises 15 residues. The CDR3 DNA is TGTGCCAGCAGCCCCTTACTAGCGGTCACAGATACGCAGTATTTT. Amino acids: CASSPLLAVTDTQYF.

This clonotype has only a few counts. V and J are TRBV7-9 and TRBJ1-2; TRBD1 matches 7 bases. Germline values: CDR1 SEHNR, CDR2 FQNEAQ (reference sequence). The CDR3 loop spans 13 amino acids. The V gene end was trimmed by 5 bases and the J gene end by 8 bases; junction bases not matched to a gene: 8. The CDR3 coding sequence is TGTGCCAGCAGCACAGGGGAGGGGTCCGGCTACACCTTC. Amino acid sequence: CASSTGEGSGYTF.

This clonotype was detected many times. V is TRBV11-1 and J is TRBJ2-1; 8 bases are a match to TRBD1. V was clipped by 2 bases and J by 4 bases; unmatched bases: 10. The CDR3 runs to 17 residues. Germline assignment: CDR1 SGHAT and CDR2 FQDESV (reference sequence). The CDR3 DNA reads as TGTGCCAGCAGCTTAAGTCTCCGGGACAGGCCGTACAATGAGCAGTTCTTC. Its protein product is CASSLSLRDRPYNEQFF.

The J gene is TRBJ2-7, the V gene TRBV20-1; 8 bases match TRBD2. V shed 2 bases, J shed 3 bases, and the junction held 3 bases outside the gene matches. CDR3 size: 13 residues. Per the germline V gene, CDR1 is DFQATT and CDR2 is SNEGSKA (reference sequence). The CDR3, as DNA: TGCAGTGCTAGAACGGGGGGGGTCTACGAGCAGTACTTC. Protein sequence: CSARTGGVYEQYF.

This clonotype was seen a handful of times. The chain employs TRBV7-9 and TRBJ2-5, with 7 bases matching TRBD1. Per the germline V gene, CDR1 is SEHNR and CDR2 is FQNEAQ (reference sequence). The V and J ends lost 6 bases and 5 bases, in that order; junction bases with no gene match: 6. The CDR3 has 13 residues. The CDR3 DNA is TGTGCCAGCAGTTCGACAGGGCCGGAGACCCAGTACTTC. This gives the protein CASSSTGPETQYF.

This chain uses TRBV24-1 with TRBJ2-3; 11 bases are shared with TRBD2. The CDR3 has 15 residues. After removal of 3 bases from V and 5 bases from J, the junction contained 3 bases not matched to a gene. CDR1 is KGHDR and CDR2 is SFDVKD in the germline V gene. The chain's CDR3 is CATSDPGLAGDTQYF. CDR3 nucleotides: TGTGCCACCAGTGATCCCGGACTAGCGGGAGATACGCAGTATTTT.

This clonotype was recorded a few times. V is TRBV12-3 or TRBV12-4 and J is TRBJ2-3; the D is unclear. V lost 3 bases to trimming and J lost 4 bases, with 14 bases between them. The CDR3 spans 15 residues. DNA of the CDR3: TGTGCCAGCAGTTTGGGCGGTGGTTTTCCAGATACGCAGTATTTT. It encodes CASSLGGGFPDTQYF.

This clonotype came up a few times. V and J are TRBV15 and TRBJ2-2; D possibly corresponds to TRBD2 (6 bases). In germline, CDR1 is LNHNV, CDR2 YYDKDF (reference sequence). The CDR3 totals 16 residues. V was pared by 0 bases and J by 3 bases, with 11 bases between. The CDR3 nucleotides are TGTGCCACCAGCAGAGAGAGCGGGTTACACACCGGGGAGCTGTTTTTT. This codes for CATSRESGLHTGELFF. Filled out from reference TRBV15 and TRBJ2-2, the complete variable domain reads DAMVIQNPRYQVTQFGKPVTLSCSQTLNHNVMYWYQQKSSQAPKLLFHYYDKDFNNEADTPDNFQSRRPNTSFCFLDIRSPGLGDTAMYLCATSRESGLHTGELFFGEGSRLTVL.